This TCR beta chain came from a study of T cells after posttransplantation cyclophosphamide. TCRdb's copy holds only in-frame clones and misses some; the assay was immunoSEQ multiplex PCR. Of 13,000 to 15,000 clones detected, over 60% appear once; the ten largest clones hold more than 0.95%. General study findings and limits: After PTCy, TRB diversity resembled that of CNI/methotrexate controls. TRB overlap between skin or GI tissue T cells and blood was limited. Donor-recipient repertoire similarity was low at 1-2 months, rising over year one.

Trimming stripped 8 bases from V and 0 bases from J, with 20 bases between. Germline values: CDR1 SGHVS, CDR2 FNYEAQ. The CDR3 runs to 17 residues. In regard to this clone: No antigen is known for it.

The source is a man aged 50 to 59. The chain uses TRBV7-6 and TRBJ2-1; possibly TRBD2 for D (5 bases). Sequencing was performed on memory CD4+ T cells sorted from PBMCs. The CDR3 nucleotides are TGTGCCAGCGGAGGCCTGTTCGGTCAGAACTCCTACAATGAGCAGTTCTTC. Translation gives CASGGLFGQNSYNEQFF.